The source of this T cell receptor (beta chain) is a study of brain T cells in children with intractable seizures. The sequenced cases were selected for having the highest brain T cell transcript signatures. Patients received at least one anti-epileptic drug before surgery. TCRdb's table, derived via immunoSEQ multiplex PCR, lists solely in-frame clones and lacks some. The sample holds 95,000 to 120,000 clones, roughly 94% seen once. Germline loops: CDR1 SEHNR, CDR2 FQNEAQ (reference sequence). The V and J ends lost 5 bases and 2 bases respectively, with 4 bases between them. This CDR3 has 11 amino acids. Study-wide findings and caveats: HCMV serostatus was not known, and viral specificity came from CDR3 similarity only. Absence of clones before surgery may stem from lower sequencing depth.

Of note for this clone: Its antigen is currently unknown.

This receptor was taken from a boy under two years old with hemimegalencephaly and intractable seizures. The source material was peripheral blood, sampled at surgery. The gene calls are TRBV7-9 and TRBJ2-7; no firm D call. The CDR3 sequence is CASSSAYEQYF. The CDR3 DNA reads as TGTGCCAGCAGCAGCGCCTACGAGCAGTACTTC.